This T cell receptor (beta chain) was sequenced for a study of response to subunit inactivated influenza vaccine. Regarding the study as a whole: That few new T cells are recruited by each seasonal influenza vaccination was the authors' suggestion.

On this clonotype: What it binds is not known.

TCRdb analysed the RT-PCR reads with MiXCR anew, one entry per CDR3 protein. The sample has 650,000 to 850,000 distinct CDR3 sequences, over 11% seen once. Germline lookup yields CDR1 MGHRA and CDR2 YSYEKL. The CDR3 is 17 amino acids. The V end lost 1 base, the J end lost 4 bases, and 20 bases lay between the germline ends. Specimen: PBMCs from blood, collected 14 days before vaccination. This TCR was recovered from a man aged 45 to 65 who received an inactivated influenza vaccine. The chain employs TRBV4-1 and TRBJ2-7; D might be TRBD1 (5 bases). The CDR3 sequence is CASSQAPSDTLNYEQYF. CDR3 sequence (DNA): TGCGCCAGCAGCCAAGCCCCCTCGGACACGCTAAATTACGAGCAGTACTTC.